Shown below are 22 T cell receptor beta chains from a single sample sequenced in a study of kidney transplant recipient with SARS-CoV-2 infection. In TCRdb, the reads were re-called with MiXCR into one record per CDR3 protein. Of 200,000 to 300,000 distinct CDR3 sequences listed, about 28% are singletons. Source: a blood sample, taken at baseline and on day 111 from a kidney transplant recipient. These receptors all stem from a male patient aged 25-45 years who had COVID-19 and was a kidney transplant recipient. Some of the T cells might come from the graft donor.

This clonotype was found many times. This chain uses TRBV30 with TRBJ1-3; a possible D gene is TRBD1 (5 bases). V was cut by 3 bases and J by 1 base, with 10 bases left in between. There are 14 residues in the CDR3. CDR1 is GTSNPN, CDR2 SVGIG, per germline (reference sequence). CDR3 protein: CAWSPDSSGNTIYF. The DNA for the CDR3 is TGTGCCTGGAGCCCCGACAGTTCTGGAAACACCATATATTTT.

V usage is TRBV9 and J usage is TRBJ1-2, with a possible D match to TRBD1 (5 bases). The CDR3 has 12 amino acids. Per germline, CDR1 SGDLS and CDR2 YYNGEE. The ends were cut back, 0 bases at V and 7 bases at J, with 7 bases in the middle. DNA of the CDR3: TGTGCCAGCAGCGTAGTGGGGGGTGGCTACACCTTC. It yields the protein CASSVVGGGYTF.

The rearrangement uses TRBV4-3 and TRBJ2-1; TRBD1 matches at 7 bases. The CDR3 length is 15 residues. Looked up from germline, CDR1 is LGHNA and CDR2 is YSLEER. V was pared by 0 bases and J by 2 bases, with 1 base of the junction left unmatched. CDR3 nucleotides: TGCGCCAGCAGCCAAGACAGGGGGACCTACAATGAGCAGTTCTTC. It yields the protein CASSQDRGTYNEQFF.

The table lists this clonotype with many counts. The chain uses TRBV15 and TRBJ1-2, with no clear D. With 0 bases removed from V and 2 bases from J, the gap between germline ends came to 22 bases. Germline CDR1 LNHNV, CDR2 YYDKDF (reference sequence). The CDR3 contains 19 residues. The CDR3 here is CATSRDPTGWWLQNYGYTF. As DNA, the CDR3 is TGTGCCACCAGCAGAGATCCGACGGGGTGGTGGCTCCAAAACTATGGCTACACCTTC. The variable domain in full, with the rest retrieved from reference TRBV15 and TRBJ1-2, is DAMVIQNPRYQVTQFGKPVTLSCSQTLNHNVMYWYQQKSSQAPKLLFHYYDKDFNNEADTPDNFQSRRPNTSFCFLDIRSPGLGDTAMYLCATSRDPTGWWLQNYGYTFGSGTRLTVV.

This clonotype was seen ten or more times. The chain combines TRBV7-9 with TRBJ1-2; the D is unclear. CDR3 length: 17 amino acids. V was shortened by 5 bases and J by 4 bases, with 23 bases between the two germline ends. Germline CDR1 and CDR2: SEHNR and FQNEAQ (reference sequence). CDR3 amino acids: CASSREAYHGKTYGYTF. DNA for the CDR3: TGTGCCAGCAGCCGGGAAGCATACCATGGAAAGACCTATGGCTACACCTTC. Combining the CDR3 with reference TRBV7-9 and TRBJ1-2 gives the whole variable domain DTGVSQNPRHKITKRGQNVTFRCDPISEHNRLYWYRQTLGQGPEFLTYFQNEAQLEKSRLLSDRFSAERPKGSFSTLEIQRTEQGDSAMYLCASSREAYHGKTYGYTFGSGTRLTVV.

This clonotype was counted only a few times. Given a much more abundant clone one base away, this may be a read error. This chain links TRBV25-1 with TRBJ2-7, with D tentatively TRBD2 (5 bases). The germline CDR1 and CDR2 sequences are MGHDK and SYGVNS. This CDR3 contains 13 residues. Here the CDR3 reads CAGSESGRYEQYF. CDR3 DNA sequence: TGTGCCGGCAGTGAATCTGGGAGATACGAGCAGTACTTC.

Many counts were recorded for this clonotype. J is TRBJ1-4 and V is TRBV28, with a possible D match to TRBD1 (5 bases). CDR3 size: 15 residues. Trimming left V 3 bases short and J 8 bases short, with 16 bases between. Germline V gene lookup returns CDR1 MDHEN and CDR2 SYDVKM. CDR3 DNA: TGTGCCAGCAGTTTGATGGCTGGGGGAGGAGAAAAACTGTTTTTT. Amino acid sequence: CASSLMAGGGEKLFF.

In this sample, this clonotype turned up many times. The V call is TRBV6-4, the J call TRBJ1-5; 8 bases map to TRBD1. V was pared by 6 bases and J by 5 bases, with 3 bases of the junction left unmatched. Germline V gene data show CDR1 as MRHNA and CDR2 as SNTAGT. The CDR3 length is 13 residues. The CDR3 here is CASSQGADQPQHF. Written as DNA, the CDR3 is TGTGCCAGCAGCCAGGGGGCGGATCAGCCCCAGCATTTT.

Many counts were recorded for this clonotype. The V and J genes are TRBV4-1 and TRBJ2-3, with D perhaps matching TRBD2 (6 bases). The CDR3 extends over 15 amino acids. Germline-derived CDR1 and CDR2 are MGHRA and YSYEKL. Trimming stripped 2 bases from V and 4 bases from J, with 13 bases between. CDR3 DNA: TGCGCCAGCAGCCAAACGGGGAGGCCCCCAGATACGCAGTATTTT. This codes for CASSQTGRPPDTQYF.

The rearrangement uses TRBV10-1 and TRBJ1-2, with D uncertain. The CDR3 runs 17 residues. V lost 4 bases and J lost 4, with 22 bases in between. Germline lookup yields CDR1 WNHNN and CDR2 SYGVQD (reference sequence). The CDR3 loop is CASSAFLRSRKTYGYTF. CDR3 sequence (DNA): TGCGCCAGCAGTGCGTTCCTAAGATCGCGAAAGACCTATGGCTACACCTTC.

The table lists this clonotype with a count of one. A read error is possible here, since a much larger clone lies one base away. The chain couples TRBV6-5 to TRBJ2-1, with D unresolved. The CDR3 is made up of 11 amino acids. CDR1 and CDR2 from the germline V gene are MNHEY and SVGAGI. In DNA form, the CDR3 reads TGTGCCAGCAACAATTACAATGAGCAGCTCTTC. Its translation is CASNNYNEQLF.

This clonotype appeared once. This could be a read error, since a much larger clone is one nucleotide away. The J gene is TRBJ1-2, the V gene TRBV10-2; no reliable D call. CDR3 length: 17 residues. The germline V gene encodes CDR1 WSHSY and CDR2 SAAADI. DNA for the CDR3: TGCGCCAGCAGTTGTGGACGCACTTCTAGAAAGACCTATGGCTACGCCTTC. It encodes CASSCGRTSRKTYGYAF.

The table lists this clonotype with many counts. This rearrangement joins TRBV20-1 to TRBJ1-2, with D perhaps TRBD1 (5 bases). Per germline, CDR1 DFQATT and CDR2 SNEGSKA (reference sequence). V was pared by 6 bases and J by 6 bases, with 20 bases between. The length of the CDR3 is 14 residues. The chain's CDR3 is CSATSKGVGNGYTF. DNA of the CDR3: TGCAGTGCGACCTCGAAAGGGGTGGGGAATGGCTACACCTTC.

At least ten counts were recorded for this clonotype. The V call is TRBV2, the J call TRBJ1-2; no reliable D call. The CDR3 has 13 amino acids. The V gene's germline CDR1 is SNHLY and CDR2 FYNNEI. Trimming shortened V by 4 bases and J by 7 bases, and 13 bases separated the two germline ends. CDR3 amino acids: CASSVDGLGGYTF. CDR3 DNA: TGTGCCAGCAGTGTAGATGGTCTCGGTGGCTACACCTTC.

This clonotype has ten or more counts. The chain combines TRBV18 with TRBJ1-3, with D hard to call. V was trimmed by 3 bases and J by 0 bases, leaving 3 bases between them. CDR3 length: 13 amino acids. Germline CDR1 reads KGHSH; CDR2 reads LQKENI. The CDR3 region has the DNA TGTGCCAGCTCACCTCCCTCTGGAAACACCATATATTTT. It is translated as CASSPPSGNTIYF.

There are many counts of this clonotype. The V gene is TRBV5-4, the J gene TRBJ2-1, with TRBD1 as a possible D gene (5 bases). V was clipped by 2 bases and J by 2 bases, with 14 bases between them. This CDR3 comprises 16 residues. The germline V gene has CDR1 SGHNT and CDR2 YYREEE (reference sequence). The CDR3 spells CASSFGIGETYNEQFF. CDR3 bases: TGTGCCAGCAGCTTTGGGATAGGGGAAACCTACAATGAGCAGTTCTTC.

This clonotype appeared a few times. The rearrangement links TRBV11-2 to TRBJ1-2, with D unclear. This CDR3 spans 17 amino acids. V shed 5 bases and J shed 4 bases, with 23 bases lying between them. Per germline, CDR1 SGHAT and CDR2 FQNNGV. CDR3 loop: CASSSNKTSRKTYGYTF. Here the CDR3 DNA reads TGTGCCAGCAGCAGTAATAAAACAAGCAGAAAGACCTATGGCTACACCTTC.

This clonotype was seen more than once but under ten times. The V gene is TRBV12-3 or TRBV12-4, the J gene TRBJ2-5, with D perhaps matching TRBD2 (7 bases). V dropped 3 bases and J dropped 5 bases, with 13 bases sitting between them. This CDR3 contains 14 residues. CDR3 in DNA: TGTGCCAGCAGTTTTGGGGGGGCGTGGGAGACCCAGTACTTC. Translated, it gives CASSFGGAWETQYF.

Ten or more counts support this clonotype. The chain employs TRBV5-6 and TRBJ1-3, with D perhaps TRBD1 (5 bases). The CDR3 is 17 residues long. Trimming removed 0 bases at V and 0 bases at J, with 13 bases between. Germline loops: CDR1 SGHDT, CDR2 YYEEEE. DNA of the CDR3: TGTGCCAGCAGCTTGGACTTTTACGGGGCCTCTGGAAACACCATATATTTT. Its translation is CASSLDFYGASGNTIYF.

The chain carries TRBV28 and TRBJ2-3, with TRBD1 matching over 8 bases. The J call may be wrong; the DNA end is better matched by TRBJ2-1. The CDR3 runs to 14 residues. The germline gives CDR1 MDHEN, CDR2 SYDVKM. CDR3 amino acids: CASRFQGQALGQFF. CDR3 nucleotide sequence: TGTGCCAGCAGGTTTCAGGGACAGGCACTGGGGCAGTTCTTC.

As regards this clonotype: This could be a read error, since a much larger clone is one nucleotide away. The chain carries TRBV7-2 and TRBJ1-2; tentative D call: TRBD1 (5 bases). The CDR3 runs to 15 residues. Per the germline V gene, CDR1 is SGHTA and CDR2 is FQGNSA. V was pared by 1 base and J by 3 bases, with 12 bases between. The CDR3, as DNA: TGTGCCAGCAGCTTAGATCGGGGCGGGTACTATGGCTACACCTTC. This gives the protein CASSLDRGGYYGYTF.

As regards this clonotype: A read error may be the cause here, since a much bigger clone is one base away. The chain couples TRBV27 to TRBJ2-1, with 8 bases that match TRBD2. This CDR3 contains 14 residues. CDR1 is MNHEY and CDR2 is SMNVEV in the germline V gene (reference sequence). The CDR3 DNA reads TGTGCCAGCAGACCCTTAGCGGGGAGGGAGGAGCGGTTCTTC. Amino acid sequence: CASRPLAGREERFF.